What follows are 9 T cell receptor beta chains derived from one specimen sequenced in a study of technical replicates of blood from a few donors. The data were produced by immunoSEQ multiplex PCR, yet TCRdb's version contains in-frame clones alone and is incomplete. The data show fewer than 100,000 clones, 75% to 95% seen once. Source material: T cells isolated from PBMCs. These receptors all come from a human donor in good health.

This clone was recorded only once. The rearrangement joins TRBV5-1 to TRBJ2-7; 7 positions match TRBD1. The CDR3 consists of 16 residues. Germline V gives CDR1 SGHRS, CDR2 YFSETQ. V was clipped by 1 base and J by 5 bases; unmatched bases: 12. CDR3 loop: CASSLYTRDSTDEQYF. CDR3 sequence (DNA): TGCGCCAGCAGCTTGTATACGAGGGACAGTACGGACGAGCAGTACTTC. The variable domain in full, with the rest retrieved from reference TRBV5-1 and TRBJ2-7, is KAGVTQTPRYLIKTRGQQVTLSCSPISGHRSVSWYQQTPGQGLQFLFEYFSETQRNKGNFPGRFSGRQFSNSRSEMNVSTLELGDSALYLCASSLYTRDSTDEQYFGPGTRLTVT.

The V gene is TRBV2, the J gene TRBJ1-1; 8 nucleotides match TRBD1. The CDR3 totals 20 residues. The V segment lost 0 bases and the J segment 1 base; nucleotides outside the gene matches: 16. The germline CDR1 and CDR2 sequences are SNHLY and FYNNEI. The CDR3 sequence is CASSEALPGDSTGANTEAFF. In nucleotides, the CDR3 is TGTGCCAGCAGTGAAGCGCTTCCTGGGGATTCGACAGGGGCGAACACTGAAGCTTTCTTT. The full variable domain, in which reference TRBV2 and TRBJ1-1 provide the parts outside the CDR3, is EPEVTQTPSHQVTQMGQEVILRCVPISNHLYFYWYRQILGQKVEFLVSFYNNEISEKSEIFDDQFSVERPDGSNFTLKIRSTKLEDSAMYFCASSEALPGDSTGANTEAFFGQGTRLTVV.

The rearrangement uses TRBV18 and TRBJ1-3; 8 bases are shared with TRBD1. The germline CDR1 and CDR2 sequences are KGHSH and LQKENI. The length of the CDR3 is 14 residues. Unmatched junction bases numbered 4, after V lost 5 bases and J lost 4 bases. The CDR3 DNA reads as TGTGCCAGCTCAGCAGGGACAGGCGGAAACACCATATATTTT. This translates into CASSAGTGGNTIYF.

V gene TRBV7-3 combines with J gene TRBJ2-2, with D unclear. Trimming pared 6 bases from V and 6 bases from J, leaving 8 bases between. The CDR3 loop spans 12 amino acids. From germline, CDR1 is SGHTA and CDR2 FQGTGA. The CDR3 DNA is TGTGCCAGCAGTTCCTTCCCCGGGGAGCTGTTTTTT. Protein product: CASSSFPGELFF.

The chain couples TRBV5-1 to TRBJ1-2; 12 nucleotides agree with TRBD1. CDR3 size: 16 residues. The junction had 3 bases not matched to a gene; V was cut back by 1 base and J by 2 bases. Germline CDR1 and CDR2: SGHRS and YFSETQ. DNA for the CDR3: TGCGCCAGCAGCTTGTGGGGACAGGGGGCCAACTATGGCTACACCTTC. This translates into CASSLWGQGANYGYTF.

The chain carries TRBV2 and TRBJ1-6; D is uncertain. Germline CDR1 is SNHLY and CDR2 is FYNNEI. The CDR3 runs to 14 residues. V was clipped by 7 bases and J by 6 bases, with 13 bases between them. In DNA form, the CDR3 reads TGTGCCAGCATCCCCGACACTTTTAATTCACCCCTCCACTTT. Amino acids: CASIPDTFNSPLHF.

A note on this clone: A junction boundary mismatches the germline segment, possibly from a read error. The V and J genes are TRBV5-1 and TRBJ1-4; D not resolved. This CDR3 has 15 amino acids. Per germline, CDR1 SGHRS and CDR2 YFSETQ. The DNA for the CDR3 is TGCGCCAGCAACTTGAATCCTGCAACTAATGAAAAACTGTTTTTT. Protein: CASNLNPATNEKLFF.

The chain is built from TRBV21-1 and TRBJ2-1; TRBD2 is the table's D call, not checked against the DNA. TRBV21-1 is reported as a pseudogene. The CDR3 runs to 14 residues. The CDR3 nucleotides read TGTGCCAGCAGCCCCCGCGGCCACTCCGCGAAACCGATCTTC. Translating it yields CASSPRGHSAKPIF.

The CDR3 spells CASSEVGGQGVYGYTF. For the CDR3, the DNA is TGTGCCAGCAGTGAGGTTGGGGGACAGGGGGTCTATGGCTACACCTTC. The chain recombines TRBV6-1 with TRBJ1-2, with 11 bases aligning to TRBD1. The CDR3 runs to 16 residues. V was clipped by 3 bases and J by 4 bases; unmatched bases: 7. Germline V gene data show CDR1 as MNHNS and CDR2 as SASEGT.